A selection of T cell receptor beta chains follows, all from one sample in a study of identical twins. One entry per CDR3 protein, called by TCRdb with MiXCR from the 5' RACE reads. The data show around 530,000 distinct CDR3 sequences, with around 15% seen just once and about 0.47% held by the top ten. These data were also reused for a study on yellow fever vaccine responses in identical twins.

Sequencing was done on a sample of CD4+ T cells sorted from blood. The receptors stem from a young woman in good health. The CDR3 runs from the conserved cysteine through the conserved F or W. D genes are given only for firm matches. Only some rows state a clone size, as once, few, many or a class for expanded clones.

abundance,v_gene,j_gene,d_gene,CDR3aa,CDR3nt
.,TRBV6-1,TRBJ2-1,TRBD2,CASSQDLAGYNEQFF,TGTGCCAGCAGCCAGGATCTAGCGGGGTACAATGAGCAGTTCTTC
.,TRBV12-3/TRBV12-4,TRBJ2-5,TRBD2,CASSSGTSGKQETQYF,TGTGCCAGCAGTTCGGGGACTAGCGGCAAACAAGAGACCCAGTACTTC
.,TRBV7-2,TRBJ2-3,.,CASSIQGSDTQYF,TGTGCCAGCAGCATTCAGGGTTCAGATACGCAGTATTTT
few,TRBV4-1,TRBJ2-1,TRBD2,CASSQRTSGGNNEQFF,TGCGCCAGCAGCCAAAGGACTAGCGGGGGGAACAATGAGCAGTTCTTC
few,TRBV2,TRBJ2-5,.,CASSPRLGRGETQYF,TGTGCCAGCAGCCCCCGTTTGGGAAGGGGAGAGACCCAGTACTTC
few,TRBV2,TRBJ2-7,TRBD1,CASSLEQGAYEQYF,TGTGCCAGCAGTCTAGAACAGGGGGCCTACGAGCAGTACTTC
.,TRBV24-1,TRBJ2-3,TRBD2,CATSDSRTSGTFTDTQYF,TGTGCCACCAGTGATTCAAGGACTAGCGGGACCTTCACAGATACGCAGTATTTT
few,TRBV27,TRBJ2-1,TRBD2,CASSANSGGFYNEQFF,TGTGCCAGCAGCGCTAATAGCGGGGGGTTCTACAATGAGCAGTTCTTC
few,TRBV12-3/TRBV12-4,TRBJ1-1,.,CASSLDRLQVDAFF,TGTGCCAGCAGTTTAGACAGGCTACAGGTTGACGCTTTCTTT
.,TRBV10-3,TRBJ2-5,.,CAISESSEETQYF,TGTGCCATCAGTGAGTCGTCTGAAGAGACCCAGTACTTC
few,TRBV24-1,TRBJ2-5,TRBD1,CATSDLTGGETQYF,TGTGCCACCAGTGATTTGACAGGGGGAGAGACCCAGTACTTC
few,TRBV6-2/TRBV6-3,TRBJ2-1,.,CASSWSKALSSYNEQFF,TGTGCCAGCAGTTGGAGTAAGGCCCTGAGCTCCTACAATGAGCAGTTCTTC
.,TRBV29-1,TRBJ2-3,TRBD2,CSVEWGGGTDTQYF,TGCAGCGTTGAGTGGGGGGGAGGAACAGATACGCAGTATTTT
.,TRBV10-3,TRBJ2-7,.,CAIKAGDEQYF,TGTGCCATCAAGGCCGGGGACGAGCAGTACTTC
many,TRBV2,TRBJ2-4,TRBD2,CASSEGRTSGLRENIQYF,TGTGCCAGCAGTGAAGGGCGGACTAGCGGCCTTAGGGAAAACATTCAGTACTTC
.,TRBV24-1,TRBJ2-1,.,CATSLWHEQFF,TGTGCCACCAGTCTTTGGCATGAGCAGTTCTTC
.,TRBV14,TRBJ2-2,.,CASSPSVAANTGELFF,TGTGCCAGCAGCCCCTCGGTAGCGGCGAACACCGGGGAGCTGTTTTTT
few,TRBV5-4,TRBJ2-5,TRBD2,CASSLGLAAQETQYF,TGTGCCAGCAGCTTGGGACTAGCGGCCCAAGAGACCCAGTACTTC
.,TRBV29-1,TRBJ2-1,TRBD2,CSVEPGLAGVSEQFF,TGCAGCGTTGAACCAGGACTAGCGGGAGTTAGTGAGCAGTTCTTC
.,TRBV10-3,TRBJ2-5,.,CAISVSRGRRETQYF,TGTGCCATCAGTGTGTCTCGGGGGAGACGAGAGACCCAGTACTTC
few,TRBV28,TRBJ1-1,TRBD1,CASWTGWNTEAFF,TGTGCCAGCTGGACAGGGTGGAACACTGAAGCTTTCTTT
.,TRBV7-9,TRBJ2-3,.,CASSLGSGLNTDTQYF,TGTGCCAGCAGCTTAGGTTCGGGACTGAACACAGATACGCAGTATTTT
few,TRBV10-3,TRBJ1-1,.,CAITSDLKNTEAFF,TGTGCCATCACCTCCGACCTAAAGAACACTGAAGCTTTCTTT
many,TRBV7-9,TRBJ1-1,.,CASTEGGASNTEAFF,TGTGCCAGCACCGAAGGGGGAGCCTCGAACACTGAAGCTTTCTTT
.,TRBV5-1,TRBJ2-6,.,CASRPRDTNSGANVLTF,TGCGCCAGCAGACCCCGGGACACTAACTCTGGGGCCAACGTCCTGACTTTC
few,TRBV29-1,TRBJ1-3,.,CSVGAAGNTIYF,TGCAGCGTGGGAGCGGCTGGAAACACCATATATTTT
.,TRBV2,TRBJ1-2,.,CASSAGRSGGYTF,TGTGCCAGCAGTGCTGGCCGGTCCGGAGGCTACACCTTC
.,TRBV6-5,TRBJ2-7,.,CASSYSVGLYEQYF,TGTGCCAGCAGTTACTCCGTGGGGCTGTACGAGCAGTACTTC
.,TRBV27,TRBJ2-2,.,CASSFGRLAGELFF,TGTGCCAGCAGTTTCGGTAGGCTGGCCGGGGAGCTGTTTTTT
many,TRBV7-9,TRBJ2-3,.,CASSSAGSTDTQYF,TGTGCCAGCAGTTCGGCGGGAAGCACAGATACGCAGTATTTT
.,TRBV20-1,TRBJ2-1,TRBD2,CSAIRGRALEQFF,TGCAGTGCTATTCGCGGGAGGGCCCTTGAGCAGTTCTTC
few,TRBV20-1,TRBJ2-5,.,CSAGWGQETQYF,TGCAGTGCTGGGTGGGGGCAAGAGACCCAGTACTTC
.,TRBV29-1,TRBJ2-3,.,CSVEAGTPPYTQYF,TGCAGCGTCGAGGCCGGGACGCCACCTTATACGCAGTATTTT
few,TRBV5-1,TRBJ2-5,.,CASSFPKETQYF,TGCGCCAGCAGCTTCCCAAAAGAGACCCAGTACTTC
.,TRBV18,TRBJ2-2,.,CASSASGALNTGELFF,TGTGCCAGCTCAGCATCGGGGGCTCTCAACACCGGGGAGCTGTTTTTT
many,TRBV29-1,TRBJ2-3,.,CSALTSNTDTQYF,TGCAGCGCCTTAACTAGCAACACAGATACGCAGTATTTT
.,TRBV27,TRBJ2-1,TRBD2,CASSPREGLYNEQFF,TGTGCCAGCAGTCCCCGGGAGGGGCTCTACAATGAGCAGTTCTTC
few,TRBV20-1,TRBJ2-5,.,CSAQSEETQYF,TGCAGTGCACAATCCGAAGAGACCCAGTACTTC
.,TRBV20-1,TRBJ2-3,.,CSAKSRVGTDTQYF,TGCAGTGCCAAATCCAGGGTTGGGACAGATACGCAGTATTTT
few,TRBV7-6,TRBJ1-1,.,CASSKPPEDTEAFF,TGTGCCAGCAGTAAACCCCCAGAGGACACTGAAGCTTTCTTT
few,TRBV19,TRBJ2-3,.,CASTGASTDTQYF,TGTGCCAGTACAGGGGCGAGCACAGATACGCAGTATTTT
few,TRBV20-1,TRBJ1-4,TRBD1,CSAPGQLNEKLFF,TGCAGTGCTCCGGGACAGCTTAATGAAAAACTGTTTTTT
.,TRBV12-3/TRBV12-4,TRBJ2-1,TRBD1,CASRYRDRGTYNEQFF,TGTGCCAGCAGGTACCGGGACAGGGGAACCTACAATGAGCAGTTCTTC
.,TRBV2,TRBJ2-3,TRBD1,CASTMGQASTDTQYF,TGTGCCAGCACCATGGGACAGGCTAGCACAGATACGCAGTATTTT
many,TRBV29-1,TRBJ1-2,.,CSVLGGGGYTF,TGCAGCGTTTTAGGGGGAGGAGGCTACACCTTC
few,TRBV6-1,TRBJ1-2,TRBD1,CASSASGTGGFGYTF,TGTGCCAGCAGTGCCTCCGGGACAGGGGGTTTTGGCTACACCTTC
.,TRBV6-2/TRBV6-3,TRBJ2-1,.,CASSYRSGNNYGQFF,TGTGCCAGCAGTTACCGTAGCGGTAACAATTACGGGCAGTTCTTC
few,TRBV20-1,TRBJ2-1,TRBD2,CSARVSDGSGSGNEQFF,TGCAGTGCTAGAGTTAGCGACGGTAGCGGGAGTGGGAATGAGCAGTTCTTC
few,TRBV27,TRBJ1-5,.,CASSLLGDSNQPQHF,TGTGCCAGCAGTCTCCTTGGGGATAGCAATCAGCCCCAGCATTTT
.,TRBV11-2,TRBJ1-3,TRBD1,CASSFIQGSVNTIYF,TGTGCCAGCAGCTTCATACAGGGGTCTGTAAACACCATATATTTT
few,TRBV12-3/TRBV12-4,TRBJ1-1,.,CASSFSWGRRNTEAFF,TGTGCCAGCAGTTTTTCATGGGGCAGAAGGAACACTGAAGCTTTCTTT
.,TRBV7-2,TRBJ2-3,.,CASSFAGTQTDTQYF,TGTGCCAGCAGCTTCGCGGGGACGCAGACAGATACGCAGTATTTT
.,TRBV7-6,TRBJ2-2,.,CASSLAAGELVF,TGTGCCAGCAGCTTAGCGGCCGGGGAGCTGGTTTTT